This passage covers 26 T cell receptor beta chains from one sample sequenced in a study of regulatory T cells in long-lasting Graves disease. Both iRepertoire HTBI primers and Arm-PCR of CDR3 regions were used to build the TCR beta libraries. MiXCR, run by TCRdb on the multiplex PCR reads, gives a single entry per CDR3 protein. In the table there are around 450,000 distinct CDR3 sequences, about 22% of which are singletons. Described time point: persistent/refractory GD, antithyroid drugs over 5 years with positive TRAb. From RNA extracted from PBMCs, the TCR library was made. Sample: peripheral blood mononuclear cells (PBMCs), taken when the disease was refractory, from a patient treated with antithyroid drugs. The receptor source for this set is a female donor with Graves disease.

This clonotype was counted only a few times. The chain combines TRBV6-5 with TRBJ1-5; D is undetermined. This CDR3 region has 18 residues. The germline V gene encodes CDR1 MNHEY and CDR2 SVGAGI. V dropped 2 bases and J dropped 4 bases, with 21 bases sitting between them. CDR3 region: CASSYPTPRRSGNQPQHF. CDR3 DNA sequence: TGTGCCAGCAGTTACCCGACCCCTCGACGTTCTGGGAATCAGCCCCAGCATTTT.

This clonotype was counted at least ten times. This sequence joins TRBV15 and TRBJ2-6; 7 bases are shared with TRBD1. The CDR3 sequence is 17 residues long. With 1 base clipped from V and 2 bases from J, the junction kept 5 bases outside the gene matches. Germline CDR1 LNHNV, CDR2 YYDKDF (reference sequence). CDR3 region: CATSRGDSVAGANVLTF. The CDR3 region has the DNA TGTGCCACCAGCAGAGGGGACAGTGTGGCTGGGGCCAACGTCCTGACTTTC. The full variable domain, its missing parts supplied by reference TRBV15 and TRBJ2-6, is DAMVIQNPRYQVTQFGKPVTLSCSQTLNHNVMYWYQQKSSQAPKLLFHYYDKDFNNEADTPDNFQSRRPNTSFCFLDIRSPGLGDTAMYLCATSRGDSVAGANVLTFGAGSRLTVL.

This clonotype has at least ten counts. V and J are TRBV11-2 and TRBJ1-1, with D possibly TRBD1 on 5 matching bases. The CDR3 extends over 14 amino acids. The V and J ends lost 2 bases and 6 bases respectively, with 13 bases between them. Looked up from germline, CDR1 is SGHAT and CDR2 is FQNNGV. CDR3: CASSLTARDPEAFF. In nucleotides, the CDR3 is TGTGCCAGCAGCTTAACGGCGAGGGACCCTGAAGCTTTCTTT.

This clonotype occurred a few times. The CDR3, as DNA: TGTGCCAGTAGTATTAGTACAGGGCCCTCCTACGAGCAGTACTTC. It codes for CASSISTGPSYEQYF. This chain connects TRBV19 to TRBJ2-7; TRBD1 is a possible D gene (6 bases). Trimming took 3 bases from V and 0 from J, leaving 12 bases between them. There are 15 residues in the CDR3. Germline V gives CDR1 LNHDA, CDR2 SQIVND (reference sequence).

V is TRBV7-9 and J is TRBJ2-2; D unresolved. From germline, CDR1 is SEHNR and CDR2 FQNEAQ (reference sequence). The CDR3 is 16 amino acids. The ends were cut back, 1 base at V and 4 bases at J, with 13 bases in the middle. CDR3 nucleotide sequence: TGTGCCAGCAGCTTAGGCAGAGATTCGAGCACCGGGGAGCTGTTTTTT. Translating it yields CASSLGRDSSTGELFF.

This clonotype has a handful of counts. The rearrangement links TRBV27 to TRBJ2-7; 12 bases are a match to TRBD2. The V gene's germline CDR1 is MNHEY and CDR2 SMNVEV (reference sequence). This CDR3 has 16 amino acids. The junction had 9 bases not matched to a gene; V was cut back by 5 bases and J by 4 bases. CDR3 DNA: TGTGCCAGCAGTAGGGGGCTAGCGGGAGGGCCGTACGAGCAGTACTTC. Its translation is CASSRGLAGGPYEQYF.

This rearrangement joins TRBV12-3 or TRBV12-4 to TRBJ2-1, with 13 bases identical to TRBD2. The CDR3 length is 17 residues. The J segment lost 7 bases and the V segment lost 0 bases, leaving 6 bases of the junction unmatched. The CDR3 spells CASSLAQGTSGTNEQFF. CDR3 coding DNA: TGTGCCAGCAGTTTAGCTCAAGGGACTAGCGGGACTAATGAGCAGTTCTTC.

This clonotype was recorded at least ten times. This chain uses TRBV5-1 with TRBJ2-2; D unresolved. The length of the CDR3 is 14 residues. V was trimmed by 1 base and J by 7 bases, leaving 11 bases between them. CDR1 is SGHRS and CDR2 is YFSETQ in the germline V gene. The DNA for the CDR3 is TGCGCCAGCAGCTTGACGCAGGATGGCGGGGAGCTGTTTTTT. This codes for CASSLTQDGGELFF.

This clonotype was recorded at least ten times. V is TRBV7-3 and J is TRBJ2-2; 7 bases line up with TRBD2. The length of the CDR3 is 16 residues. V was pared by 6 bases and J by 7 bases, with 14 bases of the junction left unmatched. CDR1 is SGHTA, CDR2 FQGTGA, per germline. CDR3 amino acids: CASSLLGGRKIGELFF. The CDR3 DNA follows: TGTGCCAGCAGTCTCCTGGGCGGGAGAAAGATCGGGGAGCTGTTTTTT.

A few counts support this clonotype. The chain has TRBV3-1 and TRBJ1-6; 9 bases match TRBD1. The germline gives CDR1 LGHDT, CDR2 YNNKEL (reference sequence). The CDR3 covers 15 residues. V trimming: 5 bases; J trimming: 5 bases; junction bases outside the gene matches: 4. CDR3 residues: CASSYRTGDNSPLHF. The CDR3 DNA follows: TGTGCCAGCAGCTACCGGACAGGGGATAATTCACCCCTCCACTTT.

The CDR3 DNA sequence: TGTGCCAGCAGTTTGGGGGCCCCCGGGACAAATAGCAATCAGCCCCAGCATTTT. Translated, it gives CASSLGAPGTNSNQPQHF. The chain couples TRBV6-5 to TRBJ1-5; D perhaps matches TRBD1 (6 bases). V dropped 4 bases and J dropped 0 bases, with 19 bases sitting between them. This CDR3 has 18 amino acids. Germline values: CDR1 MNHEY, CDR2 SVGAGI.

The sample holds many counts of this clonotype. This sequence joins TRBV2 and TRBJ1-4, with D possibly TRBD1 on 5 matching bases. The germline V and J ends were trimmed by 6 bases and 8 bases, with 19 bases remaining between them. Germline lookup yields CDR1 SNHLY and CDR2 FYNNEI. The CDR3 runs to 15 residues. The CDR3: CASRGPGPRGEKLFF. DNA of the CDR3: TGTGCCAGCAGGGGTCCAGGGCCTAGAGGAGAAAAACTGTTTTTT.

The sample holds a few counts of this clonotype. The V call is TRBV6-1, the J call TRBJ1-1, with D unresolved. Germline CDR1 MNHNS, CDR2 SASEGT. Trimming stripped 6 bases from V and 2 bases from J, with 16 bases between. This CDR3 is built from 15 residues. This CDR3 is CASRANRETNTEAFF. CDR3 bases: TGTGCCAGCAGGGCCAACCGGGAAACTAACACTGAAGCTTTCTTT.

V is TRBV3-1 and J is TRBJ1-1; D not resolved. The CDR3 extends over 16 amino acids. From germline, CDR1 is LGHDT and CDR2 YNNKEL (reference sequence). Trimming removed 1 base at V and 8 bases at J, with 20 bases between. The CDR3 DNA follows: TGTGCCAGCAGCCAAGTATTAGCCGATGGGCGTGGGGAAGCTTTCTTT. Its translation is CASSQVLADGRGEAFF.

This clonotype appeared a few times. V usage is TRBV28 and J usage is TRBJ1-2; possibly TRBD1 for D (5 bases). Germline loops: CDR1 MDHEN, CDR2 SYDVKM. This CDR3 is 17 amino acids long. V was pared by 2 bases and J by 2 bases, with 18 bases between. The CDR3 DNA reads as TGTGCCAGCAGTTTACAGGGCCGAGGGGAGGGCAACTATGGCTACACCTTC. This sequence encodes CASSLQGRGEGNYGYTF.

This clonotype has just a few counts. The CDR3 loop is CASSPRTPQGARFTEAFF. CDR3 in DNA: TGTGCCAGCAGCCCTAGAACCCCCCAGGGGGCGAGGTTCACTGAAGCTTTCTTT. The chain is built from TRBV7-6 and TRBJ1-1; 8 bases are a match to TRBD1. Trimming at V came to 5 bases and at J to 4 bases, leaving 18 bases not matched to a gene. Germline V gene data show CDR1 as SGHVS and CDR2 as FNYEAQ. The CDR3 extends over 18 amino acids.

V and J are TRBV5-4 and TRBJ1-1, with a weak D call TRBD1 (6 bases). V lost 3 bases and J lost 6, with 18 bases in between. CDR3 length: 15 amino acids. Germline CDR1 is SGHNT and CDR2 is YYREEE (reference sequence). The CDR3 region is CASSSAADRKPEAFF. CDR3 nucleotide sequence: TGTGCCAGCAGCTCCGCGGCAGACAGGAAACCTGAAGCTTTCTTT.

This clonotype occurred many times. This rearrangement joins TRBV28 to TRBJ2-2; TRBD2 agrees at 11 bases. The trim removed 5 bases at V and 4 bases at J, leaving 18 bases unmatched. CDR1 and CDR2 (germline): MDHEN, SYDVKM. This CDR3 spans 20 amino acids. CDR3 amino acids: CASSPVAGGSPFGVTGELFF. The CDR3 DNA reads TGTGCCAGCAGTCCGGTAGCGGGGGGGAGTCCCTTCGGGGTCACCGGGGAGCTGTTTTTT.

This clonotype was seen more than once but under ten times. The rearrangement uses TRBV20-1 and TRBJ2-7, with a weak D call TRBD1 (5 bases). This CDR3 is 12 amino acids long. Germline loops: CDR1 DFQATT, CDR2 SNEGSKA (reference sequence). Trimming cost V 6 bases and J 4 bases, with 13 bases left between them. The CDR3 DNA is TGCAGTGCCCCGGTCGACAGATACGAGCAGTACTTC. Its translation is CSAPVDRYEQYF.

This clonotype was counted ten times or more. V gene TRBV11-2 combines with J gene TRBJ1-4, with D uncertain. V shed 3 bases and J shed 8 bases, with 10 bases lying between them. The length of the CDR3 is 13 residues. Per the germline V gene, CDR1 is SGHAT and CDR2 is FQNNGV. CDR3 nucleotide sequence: TGTGCCAGCAGCTTTCTAGAGGACGAAAAACTGTTTTTT. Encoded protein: CASSFLEDEKLFF.

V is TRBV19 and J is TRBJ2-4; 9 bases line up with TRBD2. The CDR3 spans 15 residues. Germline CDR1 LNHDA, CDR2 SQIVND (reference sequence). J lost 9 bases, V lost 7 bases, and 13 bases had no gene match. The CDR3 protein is CASTPSASGNLIQYF. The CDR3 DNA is TGTGCCAGTACCCCTTCGGCTAGCGGGAATCTCATTCAGTACTTC.

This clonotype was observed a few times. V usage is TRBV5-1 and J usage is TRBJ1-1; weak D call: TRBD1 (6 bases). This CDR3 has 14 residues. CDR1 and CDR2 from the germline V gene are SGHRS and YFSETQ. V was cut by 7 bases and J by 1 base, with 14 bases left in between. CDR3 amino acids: CASDPGQGNTEAFF. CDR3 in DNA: TGCGCCAGCGACCCGGGACAAGGGAACACTGAAGCTTTCTTT.

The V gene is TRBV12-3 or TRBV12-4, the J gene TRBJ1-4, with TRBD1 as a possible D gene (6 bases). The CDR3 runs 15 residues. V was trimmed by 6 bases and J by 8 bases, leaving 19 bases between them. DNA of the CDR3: TGTGCCAGCAGCGTCACAGGGAAAACTGGCGAAAAACTGTTTTTT. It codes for CASSVTGKTGEKLFF.

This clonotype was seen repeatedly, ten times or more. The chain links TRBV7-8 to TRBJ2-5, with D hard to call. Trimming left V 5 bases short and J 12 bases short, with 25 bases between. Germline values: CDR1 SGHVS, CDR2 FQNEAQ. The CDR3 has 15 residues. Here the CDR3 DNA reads TGTGCCAGCAGCCAAAGACTCCTCATCCTTGGCCCCAAGTACTTC. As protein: CASSQRLLILGPKYF.

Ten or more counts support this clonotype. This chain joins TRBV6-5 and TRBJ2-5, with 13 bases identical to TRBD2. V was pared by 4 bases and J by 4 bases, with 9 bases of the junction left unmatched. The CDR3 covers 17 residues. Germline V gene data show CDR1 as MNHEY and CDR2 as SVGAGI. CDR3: CASSSGLAGALGETQYF. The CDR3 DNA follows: TGTGCCAGCAGTTCCGGACTAGCGGGAGCCCTCGGAGAGACCCAGTACTTC.

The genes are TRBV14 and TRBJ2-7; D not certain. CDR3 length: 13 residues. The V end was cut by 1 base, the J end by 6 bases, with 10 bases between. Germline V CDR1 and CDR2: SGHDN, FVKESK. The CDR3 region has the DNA TGTGCCAGCAGCCAAGTCCCGTCAGGCGAGCAGTACTTC. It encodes CASSQVPSGEQYF.